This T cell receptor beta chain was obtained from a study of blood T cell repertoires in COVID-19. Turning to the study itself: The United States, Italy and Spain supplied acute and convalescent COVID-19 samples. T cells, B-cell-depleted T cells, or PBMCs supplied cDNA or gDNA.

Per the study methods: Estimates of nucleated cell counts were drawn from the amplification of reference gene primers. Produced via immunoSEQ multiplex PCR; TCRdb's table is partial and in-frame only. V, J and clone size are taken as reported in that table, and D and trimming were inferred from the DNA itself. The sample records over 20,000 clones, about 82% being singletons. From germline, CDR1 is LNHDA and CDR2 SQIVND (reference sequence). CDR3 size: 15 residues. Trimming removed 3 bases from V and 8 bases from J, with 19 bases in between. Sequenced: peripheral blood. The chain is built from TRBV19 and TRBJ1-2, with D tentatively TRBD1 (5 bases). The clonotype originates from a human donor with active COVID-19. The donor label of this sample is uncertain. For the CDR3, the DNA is TGTGCCAGTAGTATGGATAGTGCAGGGAGGTTCGGCTACACCTTC. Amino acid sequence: CASSMDSAGRFGYTF.